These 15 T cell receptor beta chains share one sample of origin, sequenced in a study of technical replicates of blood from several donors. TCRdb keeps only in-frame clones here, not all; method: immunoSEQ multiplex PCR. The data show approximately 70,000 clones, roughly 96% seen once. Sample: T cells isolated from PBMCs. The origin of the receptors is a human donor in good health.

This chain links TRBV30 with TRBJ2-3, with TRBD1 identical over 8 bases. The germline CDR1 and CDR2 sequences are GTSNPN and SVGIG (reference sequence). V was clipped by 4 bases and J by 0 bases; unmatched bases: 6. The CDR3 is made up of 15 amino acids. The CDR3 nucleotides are TGTGCCTGGACGGACAGGGTTTCTAGCACAGATACGCAGTATTTT. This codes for CAWTDRVSSTDTQYF.

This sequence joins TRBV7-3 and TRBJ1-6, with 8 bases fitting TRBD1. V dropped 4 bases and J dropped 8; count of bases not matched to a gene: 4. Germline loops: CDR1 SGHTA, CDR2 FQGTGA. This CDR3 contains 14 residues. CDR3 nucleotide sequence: TGTGCCAGCAGCTCGGGACAGGCGGATTCACCCCTCCACTTT. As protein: CASSSGQADSPLHF.

The CDR3 reads CAREQGSGANVLTF. The CDR3, as DNA: TGTGCCAGGGAACAGGGATCTGGGGCCAACGTCCTGACTTTC. J is TRBJ2-6 and V is TRBV2, with a weak D call TRBD1 (6 bases). Trimming left V 9 bases short and J 1 base short, with 10 bases between. This CDR3 contains 14 residues. From germline, CDR1 is SNHLY and CDR2 FYNNEI.

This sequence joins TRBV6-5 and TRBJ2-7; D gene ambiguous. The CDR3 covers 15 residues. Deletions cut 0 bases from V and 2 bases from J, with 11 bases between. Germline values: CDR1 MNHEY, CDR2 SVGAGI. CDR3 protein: CASSYSSPSPYEQYF. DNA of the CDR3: TGTGCCAGCAGTTACTCGTCCCCCAGTCCCTACGAGCAGTACTTC.

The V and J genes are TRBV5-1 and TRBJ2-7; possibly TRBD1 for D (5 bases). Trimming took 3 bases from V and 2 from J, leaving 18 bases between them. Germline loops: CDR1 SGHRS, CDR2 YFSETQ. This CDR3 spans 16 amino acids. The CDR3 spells CASSSARGEGTYEQYF. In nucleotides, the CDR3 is TGCGCCAGCAGCTCAGCAAGGGGTGAAGGAACCTACGAGCAGTACTTC.

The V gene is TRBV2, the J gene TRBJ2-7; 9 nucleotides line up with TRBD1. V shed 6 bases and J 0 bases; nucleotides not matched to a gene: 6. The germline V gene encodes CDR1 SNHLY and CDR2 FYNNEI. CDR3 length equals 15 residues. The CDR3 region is CASRITGGASYEQYF. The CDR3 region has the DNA TGTGCCAGCAGGATAACAGGGGGCGCCTCCTACGAGCAGTACTTC.

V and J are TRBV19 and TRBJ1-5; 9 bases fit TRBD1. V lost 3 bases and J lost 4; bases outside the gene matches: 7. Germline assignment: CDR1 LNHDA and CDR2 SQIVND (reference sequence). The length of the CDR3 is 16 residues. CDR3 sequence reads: CASSIHGTGINQPQHF. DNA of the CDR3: TGTGCCAGTAGTATTCACGGGACAGGGATAAATCAGCCCCAGCATTTT. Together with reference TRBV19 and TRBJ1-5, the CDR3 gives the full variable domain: DGGITQSPKYLFRKEGQNVTLSCEQNLNHDAMYWYRQDPGQGLRLIYYSQIVNDFQKGDIAEGYSVSREKKESFPLTVTSAQKNPTAFYLCASSIHGTGINQPQHFGDGTRLSIL.

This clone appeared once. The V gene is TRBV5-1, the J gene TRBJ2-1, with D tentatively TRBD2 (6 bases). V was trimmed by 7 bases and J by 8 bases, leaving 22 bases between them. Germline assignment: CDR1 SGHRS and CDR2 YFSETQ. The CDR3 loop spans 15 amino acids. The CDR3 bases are TGCGCCAGCGGGGGGACGATCGCGTCGGTAGATGAGCAGTTCTTC. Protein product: CASGGTIASVDEQFF.

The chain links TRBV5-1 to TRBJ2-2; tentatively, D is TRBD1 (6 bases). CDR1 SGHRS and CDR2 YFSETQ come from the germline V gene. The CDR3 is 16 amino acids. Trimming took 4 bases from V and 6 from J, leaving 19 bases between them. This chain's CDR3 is CASSLDRQGFAGELFF. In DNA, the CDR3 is TGCGCCAGCAGCCTAGATCGGCAGGGGTTCGCCGGGGAGCTGTTTTTT. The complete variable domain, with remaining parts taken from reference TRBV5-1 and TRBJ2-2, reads KAGVTQTPRYLIKTRGQQVTLSCSPISGHRSVSWYQQTPGQGLQFLFEYFSETQRNKGNFPGRFSGRQFSNSRSEMNVSTLELGDSALYLCASSLDRQGFAGELFFGEGSRLTVL.

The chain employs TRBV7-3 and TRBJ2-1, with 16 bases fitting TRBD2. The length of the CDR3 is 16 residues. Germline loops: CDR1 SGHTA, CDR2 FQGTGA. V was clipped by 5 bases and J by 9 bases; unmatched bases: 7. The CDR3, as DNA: TGTGCCAGCAGCCCCGGGACTAGCGGGGGGGCCCGTGAGCAGTTCTTC. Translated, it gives CASSPGTSGGAREQFF.

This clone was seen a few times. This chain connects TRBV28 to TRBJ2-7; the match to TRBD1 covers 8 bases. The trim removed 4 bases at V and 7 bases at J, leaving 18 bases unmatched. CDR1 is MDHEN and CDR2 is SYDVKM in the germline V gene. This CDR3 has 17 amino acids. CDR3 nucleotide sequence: TGTGCCAGCAGTTCCCCTGGTGCAGGGGGCCGGTCGGGGGAGCAGTACTTC. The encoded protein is CASSSPGAGGRSGEQYF. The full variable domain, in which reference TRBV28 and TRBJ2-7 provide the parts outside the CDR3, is DVKVTQSSRYLVKRTGEKVFLECVQDMDHENMFWYRQDPGLGLRLIYFSYDVKMKEKGDIPEGYSVSREKKERFSLILESASTNQTSMYLCASSSPGAGGRSGEQYFGPGTRLTVT.

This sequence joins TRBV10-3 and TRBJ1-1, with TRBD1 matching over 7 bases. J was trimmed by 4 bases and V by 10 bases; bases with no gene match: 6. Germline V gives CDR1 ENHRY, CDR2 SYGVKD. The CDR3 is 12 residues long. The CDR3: CASRTGATEAFF. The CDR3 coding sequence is TGTGCCAGCCGGACAGGCGCCACTGAAGCTTTCTTT.

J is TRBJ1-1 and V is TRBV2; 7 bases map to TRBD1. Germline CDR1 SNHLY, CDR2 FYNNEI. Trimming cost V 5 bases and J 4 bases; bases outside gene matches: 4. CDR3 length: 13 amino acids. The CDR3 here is CASSFAGGTEAFF. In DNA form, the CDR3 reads TGTGCCAGCAGTTTCGCAGGGGGCACTGAAGCTTTCTTT.

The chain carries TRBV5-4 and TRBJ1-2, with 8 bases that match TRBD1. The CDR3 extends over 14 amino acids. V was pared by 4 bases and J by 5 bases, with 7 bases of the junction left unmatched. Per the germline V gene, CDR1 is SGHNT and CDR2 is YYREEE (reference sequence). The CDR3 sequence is CASSIGQGPYGYTF. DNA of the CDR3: TGTGCCAGCAGCATAGGACAGGGACCTTATGGCTACACCTTC. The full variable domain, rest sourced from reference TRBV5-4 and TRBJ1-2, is ETGVTQSPTHLIKTRGQQVTLRCSSQSGHNTVSWYQQALGQGPQFIFQYYREEENGRGNFPPRFSGLQFPNYSSELNVNALELDDSALYLCASSIGQGPYGYTFGSGTRLTVV.

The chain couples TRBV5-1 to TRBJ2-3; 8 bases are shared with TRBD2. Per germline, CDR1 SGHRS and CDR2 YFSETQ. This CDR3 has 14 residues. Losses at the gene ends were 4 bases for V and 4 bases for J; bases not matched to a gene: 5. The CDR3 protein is CASSVGLAPDTQYF. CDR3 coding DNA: TGCGCCAGCAGCGTCGGACTAGCCCCAGATACGCAGTATTTT. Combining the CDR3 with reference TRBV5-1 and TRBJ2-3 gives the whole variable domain KAGVTQTPRYLIKTRGQQVTLSCSPISGHRSVSWYQQTPGQGLQFLFEYFSETQRNKGNFPGRFSGRQFSNSRSEMNVSTLELGDSALYLCASSVGLAPDTQYFGPGTRLTVL.